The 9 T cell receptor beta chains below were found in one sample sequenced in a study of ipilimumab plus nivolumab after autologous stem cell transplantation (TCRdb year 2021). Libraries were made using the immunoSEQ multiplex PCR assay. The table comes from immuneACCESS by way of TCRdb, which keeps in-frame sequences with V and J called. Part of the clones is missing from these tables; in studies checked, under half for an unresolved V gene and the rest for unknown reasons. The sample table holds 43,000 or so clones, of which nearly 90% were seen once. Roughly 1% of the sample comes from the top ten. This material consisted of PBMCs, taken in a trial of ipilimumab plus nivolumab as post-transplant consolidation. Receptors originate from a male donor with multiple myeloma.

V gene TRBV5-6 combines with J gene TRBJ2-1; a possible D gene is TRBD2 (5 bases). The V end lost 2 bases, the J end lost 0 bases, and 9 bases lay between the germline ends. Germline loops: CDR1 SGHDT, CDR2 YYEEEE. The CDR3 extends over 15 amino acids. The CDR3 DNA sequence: TGTGCCAGCAGCTTCGGGATTAACTCCTACAATGAGCAGTTCTTC. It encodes CASSFGINSYNEQFF.

The CDR3 coding sequence is TGTGCCAGCAGCTTCGCGGGAGGCCCCACAGATACGCAGTATTTT. This gives the protein CASSFAGGPTDTQYF. The V gene is TRBV5-4, the J gene TRBJ2-3; 8 nucleotides agree with TRBD2. Germline-derived CDR1 and CDR2 are SGHNT and YYREEE (reference sequence). Trimming removed 2 bases from V and 2 bases from J; junction bases left unmatched: 4. The CDR3 is 15 residues long.

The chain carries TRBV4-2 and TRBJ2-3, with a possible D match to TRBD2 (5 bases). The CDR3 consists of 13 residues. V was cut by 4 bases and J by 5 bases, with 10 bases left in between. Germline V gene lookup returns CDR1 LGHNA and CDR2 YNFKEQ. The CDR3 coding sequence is TGTGCCAGCAGCCTAACCGCGGGAGATACGCAGTATTTT. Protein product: CASSLTAGDTQYF.

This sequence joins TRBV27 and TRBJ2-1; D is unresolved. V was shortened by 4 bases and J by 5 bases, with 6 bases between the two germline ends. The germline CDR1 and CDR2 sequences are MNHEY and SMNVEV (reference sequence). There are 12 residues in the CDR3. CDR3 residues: CASSWPDNEQFF. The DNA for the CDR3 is TGTGCCAGCAGTTGGCCCGACAATGAGCAGTTCTTC.

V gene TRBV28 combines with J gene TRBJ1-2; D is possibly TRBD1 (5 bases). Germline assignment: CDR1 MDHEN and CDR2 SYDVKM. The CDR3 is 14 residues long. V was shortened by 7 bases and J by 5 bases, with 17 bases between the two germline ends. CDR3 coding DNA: TGTGCCAGCAATGAGGATGGACAAGGGTATGGCTACACCTTC. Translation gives CASNEDGQGYGYTF.

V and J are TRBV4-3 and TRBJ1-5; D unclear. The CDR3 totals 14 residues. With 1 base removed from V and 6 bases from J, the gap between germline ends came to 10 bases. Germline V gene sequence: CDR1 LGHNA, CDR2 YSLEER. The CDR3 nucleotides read TGCGCCAGCAGCCAAGGAGGATACGGTCAGCCCCAGCATTTT. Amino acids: CASSQGGYGQPQHF.

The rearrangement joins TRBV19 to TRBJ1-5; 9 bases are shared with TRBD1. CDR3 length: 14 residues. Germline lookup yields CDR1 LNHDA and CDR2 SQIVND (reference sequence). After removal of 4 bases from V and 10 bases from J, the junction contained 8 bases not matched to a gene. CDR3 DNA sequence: TGTGCCAGTAGTAGGGGACAGGGAATTGAACCCCAGCATTTT. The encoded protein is CASSRGQGIEPQHF.

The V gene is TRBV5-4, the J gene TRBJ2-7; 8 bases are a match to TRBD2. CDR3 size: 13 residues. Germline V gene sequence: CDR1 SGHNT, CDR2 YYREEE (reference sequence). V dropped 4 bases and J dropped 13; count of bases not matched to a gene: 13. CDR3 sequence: CASSRNPTAGVYF. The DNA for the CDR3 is TGTGCCAGCAGCCGAAACCCGACAGCGGGAGTATACTTC.

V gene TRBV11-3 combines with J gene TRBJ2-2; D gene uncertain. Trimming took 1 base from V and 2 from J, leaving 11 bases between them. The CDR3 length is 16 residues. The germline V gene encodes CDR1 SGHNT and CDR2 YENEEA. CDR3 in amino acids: CASSLGDPGNTGELFF. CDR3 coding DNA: TGTGCCAGCAGCTTAGGGGATCCGGGTAACACCGGGGAGCTGTTTTTT.